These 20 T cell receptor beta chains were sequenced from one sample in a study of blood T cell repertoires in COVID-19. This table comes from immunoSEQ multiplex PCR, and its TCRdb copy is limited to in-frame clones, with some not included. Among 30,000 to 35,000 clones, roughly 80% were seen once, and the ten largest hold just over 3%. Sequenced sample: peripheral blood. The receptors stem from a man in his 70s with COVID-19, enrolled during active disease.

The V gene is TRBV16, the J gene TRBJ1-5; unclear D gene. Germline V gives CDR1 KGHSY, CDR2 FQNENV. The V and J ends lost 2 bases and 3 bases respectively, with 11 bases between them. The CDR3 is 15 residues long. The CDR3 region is CASSQEERPNQPQHF. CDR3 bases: TGTGCCAGCAGCCAAGAGGAACGGCCCAATCAGCCCCAGCATTTT.

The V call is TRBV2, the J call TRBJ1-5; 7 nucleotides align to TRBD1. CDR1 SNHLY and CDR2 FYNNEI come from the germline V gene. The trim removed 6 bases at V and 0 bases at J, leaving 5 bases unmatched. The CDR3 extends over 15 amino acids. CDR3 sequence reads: CASSYRGGSNQPQHF. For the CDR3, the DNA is TGTGCCAGCAGCTACAGGGGCGGTAGCAATCAGCCCCAGCATTTT.

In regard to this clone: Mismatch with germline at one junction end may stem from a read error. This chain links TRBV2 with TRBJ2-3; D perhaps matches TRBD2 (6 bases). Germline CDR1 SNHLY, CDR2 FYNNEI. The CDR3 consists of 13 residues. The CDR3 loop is CAGSALAADTQYF. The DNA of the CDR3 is TGTGCCGGCAGTGCGTTAGCGGCAGATACGCAGTATTTT.

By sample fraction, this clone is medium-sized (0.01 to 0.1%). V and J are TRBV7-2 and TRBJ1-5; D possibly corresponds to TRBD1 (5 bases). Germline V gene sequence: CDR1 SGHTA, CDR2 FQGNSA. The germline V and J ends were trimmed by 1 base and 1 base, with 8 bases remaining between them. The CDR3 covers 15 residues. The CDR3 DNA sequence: TGTGCCAGCAGCTTAGAGGGGTACAGCAATCAGCCCCAGCATTTT. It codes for CASSLEGYSNQPQHF. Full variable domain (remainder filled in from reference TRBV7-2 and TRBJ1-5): GAGVSQSPSNKVTEKGKDVELRCDPISGHTALYWYRQSLGQGLEFLIYFQGNSAPDKSGLPSDRFSAERTGGSVSTLTIQRTQQEDSAVYLCASSLEGYSNQPQHFGDGTRLSIL.

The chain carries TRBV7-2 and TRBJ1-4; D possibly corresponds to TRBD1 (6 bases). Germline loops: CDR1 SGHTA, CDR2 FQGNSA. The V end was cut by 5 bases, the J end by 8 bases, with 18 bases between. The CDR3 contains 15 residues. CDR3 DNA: TGTGCCAGCAGCCCAGGGCGGGGGCGCGGCGAAAAACTGTTTTTT. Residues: CASSPGRGRGEKLFF.

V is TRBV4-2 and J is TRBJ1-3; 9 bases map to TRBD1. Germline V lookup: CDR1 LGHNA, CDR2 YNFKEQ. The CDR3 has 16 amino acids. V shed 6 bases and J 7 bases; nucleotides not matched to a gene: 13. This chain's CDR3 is CASSRSTGTGLNTIYF. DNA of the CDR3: TGTGCCAGCAGTCGTTCGACCGGGACAGGGCTTAACACCATATATTTT.

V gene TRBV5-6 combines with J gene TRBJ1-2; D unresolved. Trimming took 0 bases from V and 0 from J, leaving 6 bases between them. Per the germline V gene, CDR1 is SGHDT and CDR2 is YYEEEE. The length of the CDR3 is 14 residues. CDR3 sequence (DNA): TGTGCCAGCAGCTTGGGGCTTACTAACTATGGCTACACCTTC. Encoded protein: CASSLGLTNYGYTF.

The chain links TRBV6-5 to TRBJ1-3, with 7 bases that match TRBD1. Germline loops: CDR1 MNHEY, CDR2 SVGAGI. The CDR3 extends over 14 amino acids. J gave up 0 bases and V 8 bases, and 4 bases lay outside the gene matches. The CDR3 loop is CASGTVRSGNTIYF. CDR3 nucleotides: TGTGCCAGCGGGACAGTCCGCTCTGGAAACACCATATATTTT.

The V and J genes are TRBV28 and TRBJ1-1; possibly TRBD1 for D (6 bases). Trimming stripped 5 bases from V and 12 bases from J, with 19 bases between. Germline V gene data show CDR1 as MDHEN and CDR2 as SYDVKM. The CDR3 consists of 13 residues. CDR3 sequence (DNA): TGTGCCAGCAGTATTGGGACATCCGACGGGACTTTCTTT. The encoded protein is CASSIGTSDGTFF. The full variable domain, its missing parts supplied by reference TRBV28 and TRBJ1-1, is DVKVTQSSRYLVKRTGEKVFLECVQDMDHENMFWYRQDPGLGLRLIYFSYDVKMKEKGDIPEGYSVSREKKERFSLILESASTNQTSMYLCASSIGTSDGTFFGQGTRLTVV.

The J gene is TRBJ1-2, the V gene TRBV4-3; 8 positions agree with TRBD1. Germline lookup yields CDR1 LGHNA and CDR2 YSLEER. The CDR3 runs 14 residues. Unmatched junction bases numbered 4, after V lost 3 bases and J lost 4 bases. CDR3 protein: CASSQDRDGYGYTF. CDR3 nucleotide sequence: TGCGCCAGCAGCCAGGACAGGGATGGCTATGGCTACACCTTC.

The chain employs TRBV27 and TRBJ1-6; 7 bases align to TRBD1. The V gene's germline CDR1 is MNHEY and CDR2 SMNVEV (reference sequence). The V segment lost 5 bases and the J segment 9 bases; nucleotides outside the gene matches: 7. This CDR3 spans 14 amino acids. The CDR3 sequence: CASSIQGVSSPLHF. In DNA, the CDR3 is TGTGCCAGCAGTATCCAGGGGGTGAGTTCACCCCTCCACTTT.

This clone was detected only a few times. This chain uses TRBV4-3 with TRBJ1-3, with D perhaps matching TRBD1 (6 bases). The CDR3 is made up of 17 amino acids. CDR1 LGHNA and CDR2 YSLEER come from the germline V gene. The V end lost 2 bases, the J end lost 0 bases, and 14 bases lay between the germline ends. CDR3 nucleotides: TGCGCCAGCAGCCAATTGACAGGAGGAAACTCTGGAAACACCATATATTTT. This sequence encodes CASSQLTGGNSGNTIYF.

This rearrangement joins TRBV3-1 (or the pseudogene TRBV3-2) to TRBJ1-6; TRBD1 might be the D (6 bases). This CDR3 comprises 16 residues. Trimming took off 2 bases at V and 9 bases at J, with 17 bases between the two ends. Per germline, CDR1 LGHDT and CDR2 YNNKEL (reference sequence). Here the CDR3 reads CASSQRLSGASSPLHF. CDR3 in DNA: TGTGCCAGCAGCCAACGTTTATCAGGGGCCAGTTCACCCCTCCACTTT.

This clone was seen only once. The CDR3 region has the DNA TGTGCCAGCAGCGTAGGCGGGGTCCTCACAGATACGCAGTATTTT. Its translation: CASSVGGVLTDTQYF. This chain connects TRBV9 to TRBJ2-3; TRBD2 might be the D (6 bases). The germline V gene encodes CDR1 SGDLS and CDR2 YYNGEE. This CDR3 comprises 15 residues. Trimming left V 0 bases short and J 2 bases short, with 10 bases between. Combining the CDR3 with reference TRBV9 and TRBJ2-3 gives the whole variable domain DSGVTQTPKHLITATGQRVTLRCSPRSGDLSVYWYQQSLDQGLQFLIQYYNGEERAKGNILERFSAQQFPDLHSELNLSSLELGDSALYFCASSVGGVLTDTQYFGPGTRLTVL.

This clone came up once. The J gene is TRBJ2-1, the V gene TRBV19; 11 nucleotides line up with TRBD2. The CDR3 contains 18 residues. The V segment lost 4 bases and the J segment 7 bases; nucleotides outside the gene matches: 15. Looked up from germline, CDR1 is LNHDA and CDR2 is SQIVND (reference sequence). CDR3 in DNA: TGTGCCAGTAGTACCCCGTCCTCTCTAGCGGGAGGAGGAAATGAGCAGTTCTTC. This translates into CASSTPSSLAGGGNEQFF.

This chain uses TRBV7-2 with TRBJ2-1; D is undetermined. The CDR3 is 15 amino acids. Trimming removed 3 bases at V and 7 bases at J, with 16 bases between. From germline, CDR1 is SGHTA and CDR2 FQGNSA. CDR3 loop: CASSFGSVAGNEQFF. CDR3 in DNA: TGTGCCAGCAGCTTTGGGTCCGTCGCCGGGAATGAGCAGTTCTTC.

CDR3: CASSLGQDGTQYF. The CDR3 DNA follows: TGCGCCAGCAGCTTGGGACAGGATGGGACCCAGTACTTC. The chain couples TRBV5-1 to TRBJ2-5; D is perhaps TRBD1 (6 bases). The CDR3 sequence is 13 residues long. V was cut by 0 bases and J by 7 bases, with 10 bases left in between. CDR1 is SGHRS, CDR2 YFSETQ, per germline.

DNA of the CDR3: TGTGCCAGTAGTAAGGGGACAGGTAGCAATCAGCCCCAGCATTTT. Encoded protein: CASSKGTGSNQPQHF. V is TRBV19 and J is TRBJ1-5; the match to TRBD1 covers 8 bases. The CDR3 length is 15 residues. From germline, CDR1 is LNHDA and CDR2 SQIVND (reference sequence). J was trimmed by 0 bases and V by 4 bases; bases with no gene match: 2.

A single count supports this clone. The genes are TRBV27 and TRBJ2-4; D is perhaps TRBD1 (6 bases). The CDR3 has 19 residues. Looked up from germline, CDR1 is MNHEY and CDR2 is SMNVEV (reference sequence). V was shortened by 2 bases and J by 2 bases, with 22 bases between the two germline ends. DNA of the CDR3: TGTGCCAGCAGTTTAAAGTTGCCGACCTACAGGGATCCCAAAAACATTCAGTACTTC. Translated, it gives CASSLKLPTYRDPKNIQYF.

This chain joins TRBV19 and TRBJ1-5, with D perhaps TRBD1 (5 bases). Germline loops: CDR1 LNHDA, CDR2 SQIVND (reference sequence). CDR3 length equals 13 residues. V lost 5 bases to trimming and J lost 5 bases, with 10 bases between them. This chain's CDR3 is CASSPWGDQPQHF. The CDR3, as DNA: TGTGCCAGTAGTCCGTGGGGCGATCAGCCCCAGCATTTT.